This TCR beta chain came from a study of control samples from healthy donors and cancer patients (dated by TCRdb to the early 2020s). The CDR3 starts with the cysteine, ends with the phenylalanine, and has 12 residues. The only DNA kept is the CDR3, 36 bases in frame from the first base. The trim is 7 bases for V and 4 bases for J, with a gap of 11 bases between the germline ends. Comments on this clone: Its antigen is still unknown. Per-base quality was not reported, and no clone a single base away is much larger than it.

Library preparation used the immunoSEQ multiplex PCR assay. Here the immuneACCESS table is served through TCRdb, limited to in-frame sequences with V and J called. Missing clones are a known gap in these copies; in checked studies unresolved V genes cover under half, and the rest lacks a known reason. The sample records some 110,000 clones, 88% of which are singletons. In total, the top ten clones hold approximately 2.2% of the sample. The chain is encoded by TRBV12-3 or TRBV12-4 joined to TRBJ2-7; the D gene is unclear. The receptor was isolated from a woman in her 70s in good health. The sample comprised blood. The DNA sequence reads TGTGCCAGCACGCCAGACGGATACGAGCAGTACTTC. Its translation is CASTPDGYEQYF.